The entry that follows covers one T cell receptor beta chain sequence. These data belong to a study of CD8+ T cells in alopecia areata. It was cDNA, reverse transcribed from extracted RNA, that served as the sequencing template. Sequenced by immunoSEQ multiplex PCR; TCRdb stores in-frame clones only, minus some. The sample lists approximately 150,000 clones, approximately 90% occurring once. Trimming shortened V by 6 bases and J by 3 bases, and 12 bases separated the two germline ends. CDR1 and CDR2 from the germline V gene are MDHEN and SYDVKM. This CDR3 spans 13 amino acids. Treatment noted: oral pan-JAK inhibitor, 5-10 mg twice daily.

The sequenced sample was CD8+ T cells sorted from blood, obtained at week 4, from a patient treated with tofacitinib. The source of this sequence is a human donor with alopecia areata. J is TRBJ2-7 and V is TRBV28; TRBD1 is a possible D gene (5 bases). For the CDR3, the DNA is TGTGCCAGCAGCCCCACCCAGGGCTACGAGCAGTACTTC. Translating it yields CASSPTQGYEQYF.